What follows are 20 T cell receptor beta chains derived from one specimen sequenced in a study of T cells in Graves' hyperthyroidism and ophthalmopathy. Template material for amplifying TCR beta CDR3 regions consisted of RNA transcripts. The HTBI primer set served for first-round RT-PCR of the TCR CDR3. Using its own MiXCR run on the multiplex PCR reads, TCRdb lists one record per CDR3 protein. The data show more than 75,000 distinct CDR3 sequences, around 50% seen once. The specimen sequenced was blood. The receptors shown here come from a woman aged 40 to 50 with Graves' hyperthyroidism.

A note on this clonotype: This may be a read error, as it is one base from a much larger clone. The conserved closing phenylalanine or tryptophan is absent in this CDR3, likely reflecting a read error. The chain employs TRBV6-5 and TRBJ2-7; D unresolved. The V end lost 4 bases, the J end lost 2 bases, and 9 bases lay between the germline ends. Germline CDR1 is MNHEY and CDR2 is SVGAGI. The CDR3 loop spans 13 amino acids. Here the CDR3 DNA reads TGTGCCAGCAGTTTGGTGGGCCCCTACGAGCAGTACCTC. This translates into CASSLVGPYEQYL.

The chain uses TRBV6-1 and TRBJ2-2; D is possibly TRBD1 (6 bases). V was pared by 3 bases and J by 6 bases, with 11 bases between. The CDR3 is made up of 14 amino acids. Germline V gene lookup returns CDR1 MNHNS and CDR2 SASEGT. The CDR3 sequence is CASSDLGGPGELFF. In DNA, the CDR3 is TGTGCCAGCAGTGACCTAGGGGGTCCCGGGGAGCTGTTTTTT.

This chain uses TRBV4-1 with TRBJ2-7; the match to TRBD1 covers 9 bases. This CDR3 region has 14 residues. Per germline, CDR1 MGHRA and CDR2 YSYEKL. The J segment lost 2 bases and the V segment lost 5 bases, leaving 4 bases of the junction unmatched. The CDR3 DNA reads TGCGCCAGCAGCTTTGGGGACAGGGCCTACGAGCAGTACTTC. This encodes CASSFGDRAYEQYF.

Notes on this clonotype: Mismatch with germline at one junction end may stem from a read error. The rearrangement uses TRBV29-1 and TRBJ2-6, with TRBD1 matching over 10 bases. This CDR3 is built from 13 residues. The germline V gene has CDR1 SQVTM and CDR2 ANQGSEA. The CDR3 coding sequence is TGCAGCGTTGATAGGACAGGGGGCAACGTCCTGACTTTC. Its protein is CSVDRTGGNVLTF.

The chain has TRBV20-1 and TRBJ2-6; a possible D gene is TRBD2 (6 bases). The CDR3 covers 15 residues. Germline CDR1 is DFQATT and CDR2 is SNEGSKA (reference sequence). Between the trimmed V and J ends, which lost 6 bases and 0 bases, there was a span of 12 bases. DNA of the CDR3: TGCAGTGCGGAGGGGAGAGGCTCTGGGGCCAACGTCCTGACTTTC. The encoded protein is CSAEGRGSGANVLTF.

This clonotype was observed many times. The chain couples TRBV7-9 to TRBJ2-1; 10 nucleotides line up with TRBD2. After removal of 3 bases from V and 6 bases from J, the junction contained 5 bases not matched to a gene. The CDR3 runs 15 residues. The germline V gene encodes CDR1 SEHNR and CDR2 FQNEAQ (reference sequence). Here the CDR3 reads CASSFLAGAPNEQFF. DNA for the CDR3: TGTGCCAGCAGCTTCCTAGCGGGGGCCCCCAATGAGCAGTTCTTC.

As for this clonotype: The conserved phenylalanine or tryptophan is not found at the CDR3 terminus, so this likely reflects a read error. The limits of the CDR3 on the DNA are not certain, so only TCRdb's listed CDR3 is given. The CDR3 sequence: CASSLLSGSAT. The V and J genes are TRBV4-1 and TRBJ2-7; the D call in the table, TRBD2, was not verified against the DNA. The CDR3 length equals 11 residues, ends included. Germline V gene sequence: CDR1 MGHRA, CDR2 YSYEKL.

This clonotype was seen at least ten times. The V call is TRBV7-2, the J call TRBJ2-2; D is uncertain. The germline gives CDR1 SGHTA, CDR2 FQGNSA. V lost 6 bases and J 5 bases, leaving 13 bases between the germline ends. CDR3 length: 14 amino acids. The CDR3 DNA reads TGTGCCAGCAGATTCGGGTCCTTAACCGGGGAGCTGTTTTTT. This translates into CASRFGSLTGELFF.

On this clonotype: At one end, the junction sequence differs from germline, possibly due to a read error. The gene calls are TRBV4-2 and TRBJ2-2; D gene unclear. CDR1 is LGHNA, CDR2 YNFKEQ, per germline. This CDR3 has 14 amino acids. The CDR3 spells CTSSQAITTGELFF. The CDR3 region has the DNA TGTACCAGCAGCCAGGCTATAACGACCGGGGAGCTGTTTTTT.

This clonotype has at least ten counts. The chain is built from TRBV7-9 and TRBJ1-5; D uncertain. The CDR3 runs to 14 residues. Looked up from germline, CDR1 is SEHNR and CDR2 is FQNEAQ (reference sequence). The ends were cut back, 1 base at V and 2 bases at J, with 6 bases in the middle. CDR3 in DNA: TGTGCCAGCAGCTTAGAGGCGGGCAATCAGCCCCAGCATTTT. This encodes CASSLEAGNQPQHF.

For the CDR3, the DNA is TGTGCCAGCACTCCCGGGACCGGTCTAGCGGCAAGGACCCAGTACTTC. Encoded protein: CASTPGTGLAARTQYF. J is TRBJ2-5 and V is TRBV12-3 or TRBV12-4, with 7 bases matching TRBD2. The J segment lost 7 bases and the V segment lost 7 bases, leaving 18 bases of the junction unmatched. This CDR3 spans 16 amino acids.

The V gene is TRBV25-1, the J gene TRBJ1-1, with D perhaps TRBD1 (5 bases). Trimming shortened V by 6 bases and J by 1 base, and 12 bases separated the two germline ends. Germline V gene sequence: CDR1 MGHDK, CDR2 SYGVNS. The CDR3 consists of 14 residues. The CDR3 DNA reads TGTGCCAGCAGGGGGGGGTGGCAGAACACTGAAGCTTTCTTT. This encodes CASRGGWQNTEAFF.

This clonotype was recorded at least ten times. The chain joins TRBV7-9 to TRBJ1-2; tentative D call: TRBD1 (6 bases). CDR1 and CDR2 from the germline V gene are SEHNR and FQNEAQ (reference sequence). The CDR3 spans 14 residues. V gave up 2 bases and J gave up 7 bases, with 14 bases separating them. DNA for the CDR3: TGTGCCAGCAGCTTAATCGACAGGCGGGGTGGCTACACCTTC. As protein: CASSLIDRRGGYTF.

This chain connects TRBV7-8 to TRBJ1-5; 7 nucleotides line up with TRBD1. This CDR3 spans 14 amino acids. J lost 14 bases, V lost 1 base, and 11 bases had no gene match. Germline-derived CDR1 and CDR2 are SGHVS and FQNEAQ. The CDR3 bases are TGTGCCAGCAGCTTAGGGGCGGGACAGTCCTACGAGCATTTT. Its protein product is CASSLGAGQSYEHF. Using reference TRBV7-8 and TRBJ1-5 for the parts outside the CDR3, the full variable domain is GAGVSQSPRYKVAKRGQDVALRCDPISGHVSLFWYQQALGQGPEFLTYFQNEAQLDKSGLPSDRFFAERPEGSVSTLKIQRTQQEDSAVYLCASSLGAGQSYEHFGDGTRLSIL.

This clonotype was detected ten times or more. The genes are TRBV7-2 and TRBJ2-3, with 11 bases matching TRBD2. Unmatched junction bases numbered 2, after V lost 1 base and J lost 5 bases. Germline lookup yields CDR1 SGHTA and CDR2 FQGNSA. The CDR3 is 15 amino acids. The CDR3 loop reads CASSLGGTSGDTQYF. The CDR3 region has the DNA TGTGCCAGCAGCTTAGGTGGGACTAGCGGAGATACGCAGTATTTT. The whole variable domain, filled in from reference TRBV7-2 and TRBJ2-3, reads GAGVSQSPSNKVTEKGKDVELRCDPISGHTALYWYRQSLGQGLEFLIYFQGNSAPDKSGLPSDRFSAERTGGSVSTLTIQRTQQEDSAVYLCASSLGGTSGDTQYFGPGTRLTVL.

This clonotype ranks as medium-sized. This chain links TRBV2 with TRBJ2-5; 7 positions agree with TRBD2. With V trimmed by 6 bases and J by 5 bases, 21 bases remained unmatched. The V gene's germline CDR1 is SNHLY and CDR2 FYNNEI. The CDR3 totals 18 residues. CDR3 coding DNA: TGTGCCAGCAGCGCCCCCGGGACTACGGCCCCGTGGGTGGAGACCCAGTACTTC. Translation: CASSAPGTTAPWVETQYF.

V usage is TRBV20-1 and J usage is TRBJ1-3; D is perhaps TRBD1 (6 bases). Germline CDR1 and CDR2: DFQATT and SNEGSKA (reference sequence). The CDR3 totals 14 residues. V was shortened by 4 bases and J by 2 bases, with 12 bases between the two germline ends. Here the CDR3 DNA reads TGCAGTGCTAAGGGGGGGCCCACTGGAAACACCATATATTTT. Translated: CSAKGGPTGNTIYF.

The rearrangement joins TRBV7-2 to TRBJ2-5; possible D gene TRBD1, 6 bases. This CDR3 has 15 amino acids. Deletions cut 5 bases from V and 9 bases from J, with 22 bases between. Germline V lookup: CDR1 SGHTA, CDR2 FQGNSA. The CDR3 DNA follows: TGTGCCAGCAGCCAGACAGGAAATAGCAATCAGCCCCAGTACTTC. Its translation is CASSQTGNSNQPQYF.

The CDR3 DNA sequence: TGTGCCAGTACCATAACAGGGGCGAACACTGAAGCTTTCTTT. It yields the protein CASTITGANTEAFF. This chain uses TRBV19 with TRBJ1-1; 7 bases match TRBD1. The CDR3 length is 14 residues. Trimming removed 7 bases from V and 1 base from J; junction bases left unmatched: 6. Germline V lookup: CDR1 LNHDA, CDR2 SQIVND (reference sequence). Filled out from reference TRBV19 and TRBJ1-1, the complete variable domain reads DGGITQSPKYLFRKEGQNVTLSCEQNLNHDAMYWYRQDPGQGLRLIYYSQIVNDFQKGDIAEGYSVSREKKESFPLTVTSAQKNPTAFYLCASTITGANTEAFFGQGTRLTVV.

This chain uses TRBV4-1 with TRBJ1-4; D possibly corresponds to TRBD1 (5 bases). The ends were cut back, 1 base at V and 5 bases at J, with 20 bases in the middle. The CDR3 has 18 amino acids. The V gene's germline CDR1 is MGHRA and CDR2 YSYEKL. In nucleotides, the CDR3 is TGCGCCAGCAGCCAAGGGGGGGGATTGGCCCATTTCAATGAAAAACTGTTTTTT. It translates to CASSQGGGLAHFNEKLFF.